A selection of T cell receptor beta chains follows, all from one sample in a study of patients and donors after allogeneic stem cell transplantation. TCRdb re-analysed the RT-PCR reads in MiXCR, keeping a single row per CDR3 protein. The table includes approximately 170,000 distinct CDR3 sequences, about 29% detected once. The sample taken for sequencing was blood, either unsorted or a sorted T cell fraction (not recorded which). These receptors were collected from a human donor who was either an allogeneic HSCT recipient or a stem cell or donor lymphocyte infusion donor (not recorded which). It is not recorded whose cells these are; they may come from a transplant donor. Both conserved end residues are part of each CDR3. A D gene is named only where the DNA matches it firmly. Some rows mark clone size as missing; the rest say once, few, many or name a class of expanded clone.

d_gene	abundance	j_gene	v_gene	CDR3aa	CDR3nt
NA	many	TRBJ1-5	TRBV15	CATSREARPVSNQPQHF	TGTGCCACCAGCAGAGAGGCCAGGCCCGTTAGCAATCAGCCCCAGCATTTT
NA	few	TRBJ2-7	TRBV27	CASSLSPPQGFNEQYF	TGTGCCAGCAGTTTATCGCCCCCTCAGGGGTTCAACGAGCAGTACTTC
TRBD2	few	TRBJ2-7	TRBV27	CASRGGLTYEQYF	TGTGCCAGCAGGGGGGGGTTGACCTACGAGCAGTACTTC
NA	NA	TRBJ2-2	TRBV12-3/TRBV12-4	CASSQMNTGELFF	TGTGCCAGCAGCCAGATGAACACCGGGGAGCTGTTTTTT
NA	NA	TRBJ2-1	TRBV7-6	CASSSGQTTYNEQFF	TGTGCCAGCAGCTCAGGACAGACTACCTACAATGAGCAGTTCTTC
TRBD2	NA	TRBJ2-3	TRBV6-5	CASSYSPSGRVGDTQYF	TGTGCCAGCAGTTACTCGCCTAGCGGGAGGGTAGGAGATACGCAGTATTTT
NA	NA	TRBJ1-5	TRBV11-2	CASSLAVHSNQPQHF	TGTGCCAGCAGCTTAGCAGTTCATAGCAATCAGCCCCAGCATTTT
TRBD1	many	TRBJ2-7	TRBV11-2	CASSIQGGLYEQYF	TGTGCCAGCAGCATCCAAGGGGGCCTCTACGAGCAGTACTTC
NA	few	TRBJ1-1	TRBV27	CASSLGQTNTEAFF	TGTGCCAGCAGTTTAGGGCAGACGAACACTGAAGCTTTCTTT
TRBD2	NA	TRBJ2-5	TRBV4-2	CASSQEAGLAGETQYF	TGTGCCAGCAGCCAAGAAGCGGGACTAGCGGGAGAGACCCAGTACTTC
NA	NA	TRBJ2-1	TRBV15	CATSRAGSSYNEQFF	TGTGCCACCAGCAGAGCCGGGAGCTCCTACAATGAGCAGTTCTTC
NA	NA	TRBJ2-3	TRBV20-1	CSAREASSTDTQYF	TGCAGTGCTAGAGAGGCTAGCAGCACAGATACGCAGTATTTT
TRBD1	few	TRBJ1-2	TRBV10-3	CAISEGTGGLDGYTF	TGTGCCATCAGTGAGGGGACAGGAGGGTTAGATGGCTACACCTTC
NA	NA	TRBJ2-7	TRBV6-2/TRBV6-3	CASSHDRGGPYEQYF	TGTGCCAGCAGCCACGACAGAGGCGGGCCCTACGAGCAGTACTTC
NA	few	TRBJ1-1	TRBV29-1	CSVEVGGTEAFF	TGCAGCGTTGAAGTGGGGGGCACTGAAGCTTTCTTT
NA	few	TRBJ1-4	TRBV5-1	CASSLTPGRLNEKLFF	TGCGCCAGCAGCTTGACCCCGGGACGCCTCAATGAAAAACTGTTTTTT
TRBD2	once	TRBJ2-7	TRBV27	CASSSKRTRTAYEQYF	TGTGCCAGCAGTTCAAAACGGACTAGAACGGCCTACGAGCAGTACTTC
TRBD2	NA	TRBJ2-1	TRBV7-6	CASSLEVTSASYNEQFF	TGTGCCAGCAGCTTAGAGGTGACTAGCGCCTCCTACAATGAGCAGTTCTTC
NA	few	TRBJ2-3	TRBV5-1	CASSEAGSADTQYF	TGCGCCAGCAGCGAGGCAGGGTCCGCAGATACGCAGTATTTT
NA	NA	TRBJ1-3	TRBV4-1	CASSQGDRDTDFVTSGNTIYF	TGCGCCAGCAGCCAAGGTGACCGGGACACGGACTTTGTTACCTCTGGAAACACCATATATTTT
TRBD1	few	TRBJ2-7	TRBV5-1	CASSLVGTGGLYEQYF	TGCGCCAGCAGCTTGGTTGGGACAGGGGGGCTCTACGAGCAGTACTTC
NA	many	TRBJ1-5	TRBV7-6	CASSLQDSNQPQHF	TGTGCCAGCAGCTTGCAAGATAGCAATCAGCCCCAGCATTTT
TRBD1	NA	TRBJ1-1	TRBV7-2	CASSRDRGRSAEAFF	TGTGCCAGCAGCCGGGACAGGGGGCGGAGCGCTGAAGCTTTCTTT
NA	NA	TRBJ2-5	TRBV25-1	CASSSLGTRAQETQYF	TGTGCCAGCAGTTCTCTCGGGACAAGGGCCCAAGAGACCCAGTACTTC
NA	many	TRBJ1-2	TRBV29-1	CSVEEPDTGLGGTF	TGCAGCGTTGAAGAACCAGATACAGGGTTAGGAGGAACCTTC
TRBD2	few	TRBJ2-3	TRBV12-3/TRBV12-4	CASGPFRGGTDTQYF	TGTGCCAGCGGACCCTTTCGGGGGGGCACAGATACGCAGTATTTT
TRBD2	NA	TRBJ2-1	TRBV20-1	CSGLPGLAGEGSYNEQFF	TGCAGTGGTCTTCCGGGACTAGCGGGAGAGGGTTCCTACAATGAGCAGTTCTTC
NA	NA	TRBJ2-3	TRBV5-6	CASSFRWGDTQYF	TGTGCCAGCAGCTTTCGGTGGGGCGATACGCAGTATTTT
NA	NA	TRBJ1-5	TRBV7-9	CASSPGGRGSNQPQHF	TGTGCCAGCAGCCCCGGGGGTCGTGGATCCAATCAGCCCCAGCATTTT
NA	NA	TRBJ2-1	TRBV12-3/TRBV12-4	CASSYYGEQFF	TGTGCCAGCAGCTACTATGGTGAGCAGTTCTTC
NA	NA	TRBJ2-5	TRBV5-1	CASSKRDRAQETQYF	TGCGCCAGCAGTAAAAGAGACCGGGCCCAAGAGACCCAGTACTTC
TRBD1	NA	TRBJ2-7	TRBV5-5	CASSRQGATGYEQYF	TGTGCCAGCAGCCGACAGGGGGCAACTGGATACGAGCAGTACTTC
NA	NA	TRBJ1-2	TRBV10-3	CAISDPRHYGYTF	TGTGCCATCAGTGATCCCAGACACTATGGCTACACCTTC
NA	few	TRBJ2-3	TRBV27	CASSSWMDAADTQYF	TGTGCCAGCAGTTCCTGGATGGATGCGGCAGATACGCAGTATTTT
TRBD2	NA	TRBJ2-3	TRBV3-1	CASSRLAGGLSTDTQYF	TGTGCCAGCAGCCGTCTAGCGGGAGGGTTGAGCACAGATACGCAGTATTTT
NA	few	TRBJ2-1	TRBV24-1	CATSDRGFSEQFF	TGTGCCACCAGTGATCGGGGTTTCTCTGAGCAGTTCTTC
NA	few	TRBJ2-2	TRBV4-2	CASSQVLGGRHTGELFF	TGTGCCAGCAGCCAAGTATTAGGTGGGAGACACACCGGGGAGCTGTTTTTT